The T cell receptor beta chain under discussion was sequenced for a study of blood T cell repertoires in COVID-19. Across the whole study: Samples came from the United States, Italy and Spain, spanning acute and convalescent COVID-19. Nucleic acid was either cDNA or gDNA, and it came from T cells, B-cell-depleted T cells, or PBMCs.

Original handling: By means of reference gene primer amplification, nucleated cell counts were estimated. Profiling relied on immunoSEQ multiplex PCR, and the TCRdb table lists in-frame clones only, not all of them. V and J calls plus clone size are reproduced from that table; the DNA served to infer D and trimming. The sample shows fewer than 350,000 clones, roughly nine tenths of them seen only once. The TCR was taken from a man aged 40-50 years with active or convalescent COVID-19. Sample: peripheral blood.

CDR3 in amino acids: CASMGGAGREPQHF. CDR3 bases: TGTGCCAGCATGGGCGGAGCAGGGAGGGAGCCCCAGCATTTT. The rearrangement uses TRBV6-5 and TRBJ1-5; the D gene is possibly TRBD1 (5 bases). V lost 7 bases to trimming and J lost 8 bases, with 18 bases between them. CDR1 and CDR2 (germline): MNHEY, SVGAGI. The CDR3 loop spans 14 amino acids.